These 31 T cell receptor beta chains came from one sample sequenced in a study of shared clonotypes between healthy human individuals (dated by TCRdb to 2020 to 2021). The method behind the library was the immunoSEQ multiplex PCR assay. TCRdb provides this immuneACCESS table in a form limited to in-frame rearrangements. Some clones are lacking; in checked studies, under half of them reflect an unresolved V gene, and why the rest are absent is not known. This sample comprises around 2,000,000 clones, approximately 95% of them detected only once. The top ten clonotypes cover more than 0.9% of the sample. CD8 naive samples were CD45RO-negative cells positively selected for CCR7, giving a CD45RA+CCR7+ population that excluded TemRA cells. Input material: naive CD8+ T cells sorted from blood. This specimen's cell subset or site label, per the study, means: CD45RA+CCR7+. The receptors originated from a man between 18 and 35 years old in good health.

This rearrangement joins TRBV19 to TRBJ2-1, with D uncertain. Trimming took off 5 bases at V and 9 bases at J, with 17 bases between the two ends. Germline V CDR1 and CDR2: LNHDA, SQIVND (reference sequence). This CDR3 is built from 14 residues. The CDR3: CASSVGGPGGEQFF. CDR3 coding DNA: TGTGCCAGTAGTGTGGGTGGTCCGGGTGGTGAGCAGTTCTTC.

The chain links TRBV5-1 to TRBJ2-1; D possibly corresponds to TRBD1 (5 bases). Between the trimmed V and J ends, which lost 4 bases and 0 bases, there was a span of 11 bases. CDR3 length equals 15 residues. CDR1 is SGHRS and CDR2 is YFSETQ in the germline V gene. CDR3 nucleotides: TGCGCCAGCAGCACCACAGGAGACTCCTACAATGAGCAGTTCTTC. This codes for CASSTTGDSYNEQFF.

On this clone itself: This same CDR3 is encoded by further DNA sequences in the sample. The rearrangement uses TRBV6-5 and TRBJ1-1; D gene ambiguous. CDR1 is MNHEY and CDR2 is SVGAGI in the germline V gene. Deletions cut 0 bases from V and 0 bases from J, with 8 bases between. The CDR3 spans 15 residues. The CDR3 sequence: CASSYSEGLNTEAFF. CDR3 nucleotides: TGTGCCAGCAGTTACTCCGAGGGATTGAACACTGAAGCTTTCTTT.

This sequence joins TRBV28 and TRBJ2-3; TRBD1 matches 9 bases. CDR1 MDHEN and CDR2 SYDVKM come from the germline V gene. This CDR3 region has 15 residues. Germline trimming cut 7 bases from V and 2 bases from J; bases unmatched to any gene: 7. The CDR3 spells CASIDDRGDTDTQYF. As DNA, the CDR3 is TGTGCCAGCATCGACGACAGGGGGGACACAGATACGCAGTATTTT.

This clone was seen a single time. The chain has TRBV5-6 and TRBJ1-2; the D gene is possibly TRBD1 (5 bases). In germline, CDR1 is SGHDT, CDR2 YYEEEE. V lost 4 bases to trimming and J lost 4 bases, with 14 bases between them. The length of the CDR3 is 14 residues. The CDR3 loop reads CASSGGTAFYGYTF. The DNA for the CDR3 is TGTGCCAGCAGCGGAGGGACGGCCTTCTATGGCTACACCTTC.

Only one count was recorded for this clone. V gene TRBV28 combines with J gene TRBJ1-4, with D hard to call. Germline CDR1 and CDR2: MDHEN and SYDVKM. V lost 7 bases and J 0 bases, leaving 6 bases between the germline ends. CDR3 length: 13 amino acids. CDR3 in DNA: TGTGCCAGCAACGATGCAACTAATGAAAAACTGTTTTTT. Its translation is CASNDATNEKLFF.

This chain connects TRBV9 to TRBJ2-5; no definite D call. CDR3 length equals 16 residues. V was trimmed by 0 bases and J by 1 base, leaving 13 bases between them. The germline V gene encodes CDR1 SGDLS and CDR2 YYNGEE. CDR3 sequence: CASSVAGRTIQETQYF. The CDR3 DNA is TGTGCCAGCAGCGTAGCTGGGCGTACCATCCAAGAGACCCAGTACTTC.

The J gene is TRBJ2-1, the V gene TRBV5-4, with TRBD2 matching 14 bases. Germline V gene data show CDR1 as SGHNT and CDR2 as YYREEE (reference sequence). This CDR3 spans 19 amino acids. The ends lost 4 bases at V and 1 base at J; junction bases unmatched: 10. CDR3 residues: CASSEPGLAGELSYNEQFF. The CDR3 DNA reads as TGTGCCAGCAGCGAACCGGGACTAGCGGGAGAATTGTCCTACAATGAGCAGTTCTTC. The entire variable domain, with the rest obtained from reference TRBV5-4 and TRBJ2-1, is as follows: ETGVTQSPTHLIKTRGQQVTLRCSSQSGHNTVSWYQQALGQGPQFIFQYYREEENGRGNFPPRFSGLQFPNYSSELNVNALELDDSALYLCASSEPGLAGELSYNEQFFGPGTRLTVL.

The chain employs TRBV25-1 and TRBJ2-1; D remains ambiguous. The V gene's germline CDR1 is MGHDK and CDR2 SYGVNS. The CDR3 is 13 residues long. V was trimmed by 4 bases and J by 3 bases, leaving 7 bases between them. The CDR3 spells CASSAYLYNEQFF. CDR3 nucleotide sequence: TGTGCCAGCAGTGCATACCTCTACAATGAGCAGTTCTTC.

This sequence joins TRBV6-5 and TRBJ2-7; D gene ambiguous. From germline, CDR1 is MNHEY and CDR2 SVGAGI. V was clipped by 6 bases and J by 3 bases, with 15 bases between them. The CDR3 covers 14 residues. The CDR3 region is CASRDADGIYEQYF. CDR3 nucleotides: TGTGCCAGCAGAGACGCGGACGGAATCTACGAGCAGTACTTC.

The genes are TRBV13 and TRBJ1-2; 12 bases map to TRBD1. J lost 6 bases, V lost 1 base, and 6 bases had no gene match. This CDR3 is built from 16 residues. CDR1 is PRHDT and CDR2 is FYEKMQ in the germline V gene (reference sequence). The CDR3 region has the DNA TGTGCCAGCAGCTTAGAGGGGACAGGGGGCGTAGATGGCTACACCTTC. Translated: CASSLEGTGGVDGYTF.

CDR3 in amino acids: CASSLEGRGPLNYGYTF. DNA of the CDR3: TGTGCCAGCAGCTTAGAAGGCAGGGGGCCCCTAAACTATGGCTACACCTTC. V gene TRBV7-9 combines with J gene TRBJ1-2; 8 nucleotides align to TRBD1. The J segment lost 2 bases and the V segment lost 1 base, leaving 9 bases of the junction unmatched. Germline V lookup: CDR1 SEHNR, CDR2 FQNEAQ (reference sequence). The CDR3 has 17 residues.

This clone was detected a few times. This rearrangement joins TRBV18 to TRBJ1-5; D remains unclear. CDR1 is KGHSH, CDR2 LQKENI, per germline. Trimming removed 3 bases at V and 4 bases at J, with 7 bases between. This CDR3 region has 13 residues. CDR3 residues: CASSPFRNQPQHF. The DNA of the CDR3 is TGTGCCAGCTCACCCTTTCGGAATCAGCCCCAGCATTTT.

The gene calls are TRBV2 and TRBJ2-5; D remains ambiguous. Trimming took 6 bases from V and 3 from J, leaving 11 bases between them. The CDR3 is 13 residues long. CDR1 is SNHLY, CDR2 FYNNEI, per germline. The CDR3: CASSLPAEETQYF. Here the CDR3 DNA reads TGTGCCAGCAGCCTCCCGGCTGAAGAGACCCAGTACTTC.

The chain links TRBV11-3 to TRBJ2-5; TRBD1 aligns across 8 bases. Germline V CDR1 and CDR2: SGHNT, YENEEA. The CDR3 consists of 17 residues. V shed 5 bases, J shed 0 bases, and the junction held 11 bases outside the gene matches. The CDR3 DNA is TGTGCCAGCAGCCCGCGGGCGGGACAGGAGTACCAAGAGACCCAGTACTTC. Translation gives CASSPRAGQEYQETQYF. Full variable domain (rest looked up from reference TRBV11-3 and TRBJ2-5): EAGVVQSPRYKIIEKKQPVAFWCNPISGHNTLYWYLQNLGQGPELLIRYENEEAVDDSQLPKDRFSAERLKGVDSTLKIQPAELGDSAVYLCASSPRAGQEYQETQYFGPGTRLLVL.

The J gene is TRBJ1-1, the V gene TRBV10-3, with 7 positions matching TRBD1. Per the germline V gene, CDR1 is ENHRY and CDR2 is SYGVKD. The CDR3 spans 15 residues. The junction had 4 bases not matched to a gene; V was cut back by 3 bases and J by 0 bases. The CDR3 is CAISDPGQMNTEAFF. The CDR3 bases are TGTGCCATCAGTGACCCGGGACAGATGAACACTGAAGCTTTCTTT.

The rearrangement links TRBV10-3 to TRBJ1-2; TRBD1 agrees at 12 bases. V lost 6 bases and J lost 3; bases outside the gene matches: 2. CDR3 size: 14 residues. In germline, CDR1 is ENHRY, CDR2 SYGVKD. CDR3 sequence reads: CAIRGTGGDYGYTF. The CDR3 nucleotides are TGTGCCATCAGAGGGACAGGGGGCGACTATGGCTACACCTTC.

The chain combines TRBV12-5 with TRBJ1-1, with D unclear. Trimming removed 4 bases at V and 5 bases at J, with 8 bases between. The germline gives CDR1 LGHNT, CDR2 FRNRAP. This CDR3 has 12 amino acids. CDR3: CASGYGGTEAFF. Written as DNA, the CDR3 is TGTGCTAGTGGTTATGGCGGGACTGAAGCTTTCTTT.

The J gene is TRBJ2-7, the V gene TRBV27; 7 nucleotides match TRBD1. The length of the CDR3 is 14 residues. V shed 6 bases, J shed 6 bases, and the junction held 11 bases outside the gene matches. Germline V gene sequence: CDR1 MNHEY, CDR2 SMNVEV (reference sequence). CDR3 coding DNA: TGTGCCAGCAGGGTCTCACAGGGGTCGGGCGAGCAGTACTTC. This codes for CASRVSQGSGEQYF.

This clone is a singleton in its sample. CDR3 region: CASSEATEGIYNEQFF. CDR3 nucleotide sequence: TGTGCCAGCAGTGAAGCCACCGAGGGGATCTACAATGAGCAGTTCTTC. The chain combines TRBV6-1 with TRBJ2-1, with D tentatively TRBD1 or TRBD2 (5 bases each). The CDR3 has 16 amino acids. Germline CDR1 MNHNS, CDR2 SASEGT. Deletions cut 0 bases from V and 3 bases from J, with 12 bases between.

The V and J genes are TRBV2 and TRBJ2-3, with D perhaps assigned TRBD1 or TRBD2 (5 bases each). V lost 4 bases and J 4 bases, leaving 15 bases between the germline ends. Per germline, CDR1 SNHLY and CDR2 FYNNEI. The length of the CDR3 is 15 residues. CDR3 region: CASSGPGRAPDTQYF. As DNA, the CDR3 is TGTGCCAGCAGTGGGCCGGGGCGGGCCCCAGATACGCAGTATTTT.

The chain is built from TRBV5-4 and TRBJ1-6; D unresolved. Trimming cost V 10 bases and J 5 bases, with 19 bases left between them. The CDR3 totals 15 residues. From germline, CDR1 is SGHNT and CDR2 YYREEE (reference sequence). The CDR3 loop is CAWEEALINNSPLHF. In nucleotides, the CDR3 is TGTGCCTGGGAGGAGGCCCTAATAAATAATTCACCCCTCCACTTT.

This clone was found once. The J gene is TRBJ1-5, the V gene TRBV11-2, with 8 bases aligning to TRBD1. CDR1 and CDR2 (germline): SGHAT, FQNNGV. The CDR3 length is 15 residues. V shed 4 bases, J shed 3 bases, and the junction held 5 bases outside the gene matches. Here the CDR3 reads CASSSWGQVNQPQHF. The CDR3 coding sequence is TGTGCCAGCAGCTCCTGGGGACAGGTCAATCAGCCCCAGCATTTT.

The chain's CDR3 is CASSPQGQGTYNEQFF. CDR3 nucleotides: TGTGCCAGCAGTCCCCAGGGACAGGGTACTTACAATGAGCAGTTCTTC. The J gene is TRBJ2-1, the V gene TRBV27; 9 bases line up with TRBD1. The CDR3 runs 16 residues. Losses at the gene ends were 5 bases for V and 4 bases for J; bases not matched to a gene: 9. Germline V gene sequence: CDR1 MNHEY, CDR2 SMNVEV (reference sequence).

V is TRBV2 and J is TRBJ2-1; TRBD2 matches 7 bases. The CDR3 is 19 amino acids. J lost 5 bases, V lost 0 bases, and 16 bases had no gene match. The germline V gene encodes CDR1 SNHLY and CDR2 FYNNEI. The CDR3 DNA reads TGTGCCAGCAGTGAAGCCGGGGGAGGGGCGTGGCTTTCGGACAATGAGCAGTTCTTC. Encoded protein: CASSEAGGGAWLSDNEQFF.

The chain couples TRBV6-6 to TRBJ2-7; 12 bases map to TRBD2. The germline V gene encodes CDR1 MNHNY and CDR2 SVGAGI (reference sequence). V trimming: 6 bases; J trimming: 2 bases; junction bases outside the gene matches: 2. The CDR3 has 14 residues. CDR3 DNA: TGTGCCAGCAGCGGACTAGCGGGGACCTACGAGCAGTACTTC. The encoded protein is CASSGLAGTYEQYF.

The rearrangement joins TRBV7-2 to TRBJ2-7; no clear D. In germline, CDR1 is SGHTA, CDR2 FQGNSA. The ends were cut back, 2 bases at V and 7 bases at J, with 18 bases in the middle. The CDR3 extends over 15 amino acids. CDR3 sequence (DNA): TGTGCCAGCAGCTTATATGACCGCACCTGGGATGAGCAGTACTTC. Translated: CASSLYDRTWDEQYF.

The chain employs TRBV27 and TRBJ2-5; the D gene is possibly TRBD1 (6 bases). In germline, CDR1 is MNHEY, CDR2 SMNVEV (reference sequence). V gave up 6 bases and J gave up 5 bases, with 19 bases separating them. The length of the CDR3 is 15 residues. CDR3 bases: TGTGCCAGCAGCAGCGTCGACAGGTCTCGGGAGACCCAGTACTTC. Protein product: CASSSVDRSRETQYF.

The genes are TRBV11-3 and TRBJ2-1; 7 bases fit TRBD2. Germline V gene lookup returns CDR1 SGHNT and CDR2 YENEEA. The length of the CDR3 is 18 residues. V was clipped by 4 bases and J by 6 bases; unmatched bases: 18. The CDR3: CASSCNIDGGSECNEQFF. The CDR3 DNA is TGTGCCAGCAGCTGCAACATCGATGGCGGGAGTGAGTGCAATGAGCAGTTCTTC. The whole variable domain, filled in from reference TRBV11-3 and TRBJ2-1, reads EAGVVQSPRYKIIEKKQPVAFWCNPISGHNTLYWYLQNLGQGPELLIRYENEEAVDDSQLPKDRFSAERLKGVDSTLKIQPAELGDSAVYLCASSCNIDGGSECNEQFFGPGTRLTVL.

The DNA of the CDR3 is TGTGCCAGCAGCTCCTCCCGGCGGGGTCCAGAGACCCAGTACTTC. It encodes CASSSSRRGPETQYF. The chain combines TRBV13 with TRBJ2-5; a possible D gene is TRBD2 (6 bases). This CDR3 is built from 15 residues. Deletions cut 4 bases from V and 4 bases from J, with 16 bases between. Germline loops: CDR1 PRHDT, CDR2 FYEKMQ (reference sequence).

This clone was counted only a few times. J is TRBJ1-2 and V is TRBV9, with D hard to call. V was pared by 0 bases and J by 8 bases, with 11 bases between. The CDR3 totals 13 residues. Germline V gene data show CDR1 as SGDLS and CDR2 as YYNGEE. CDR3 amino acids: CASSVVDGLGYTF. The CDR3 DNA is TGTGCCAGCAGCGTAGTGGACGGATTGGGCTACACCTTC.